The 30 T cell receptor beta chains below come from one sample, sequenced in a study of CD8 T cells in ankylosing spondylitis. Using its own MiXCR run on the 5' RACE reads, TCRdb lists one record per CDR3 protein. This table holds fewer than 750,000 distinct CDR3 sequences, under 20% found once. Study-level points and caveats: What seemed typical of ankylosing spondylitis blood was a TCR beta motif built from several highly homologous variants.

These TCRs' antigens remain unknown. The sequenced material came from blood, either unsorted or a sorted T cell fraction (not recorded which). The receptors come from a male donor with ankylosing spondylitis.

This clonotype appeared a few times. The chain has TRBV7-8 and TRBJ2-7, with TRBD1 matching 7 bases. V shed 5 bases and J 6 bases; nucleotides not matched to a gene: 7. CDR3 length: 13 amino acids. CDR1 is SGHVS, CDR2 FQNEAQ, per germline. The CDR3 protein is CASSTDRAGEQYF. CDR3 DNA: TGTGCCAGCAGCACTGACAGGGCTGGCGAGCAGTACTTC.

This chain joins TRBV4-2 and TRBJ2-2, with 13 bases identical to TRBD2. Germline-derived CDR1 and CDR2 are LGHNA and YNFKEQ. With 0 bases clipped from V and 7 bases from J, the junction kept 17 bases outside the gene matches. The length of the CDR3 is 21 residues. CDR3 sequence reads: CASSQDLGQGGLAGVNGELFF. CDR3 DNA sequence: TGTGCCAGCAGCCAAGATCTAGGACAGGGAGGACTAGCGGGAGTGAACGGGGAGCTGTTTTTT.

This clonotype was detected a few times. The chain recombines TRBV3-1 with TRBJ2-2; D unclear. V lost 1 base and J lost 2, with 11 bases in between. CDR1 and CDR2 from the germline V gene are LGHDT and YNNKEL (reference sequence). This CDR3 contains 16 residues. CDR3 in amino acids: CASSQVHPQNTGELFF. The CDR3 DNA sequence: TGTGCCAGCAGCCAAGTACACCCGCAAAACACCGGGGAGCTGTTTTTT.

This chain connects TRBV12-3 or TRBV12-4 to TRBJ1-1; D gene unclear. Trimming shortened V by 7 bases and J by 1 base, and 10 bases separated the two germline ends. The CDR3 runs to 13 residues. The CDR3 bases are TGTGCCAGCAATCGACGGCCGAACACTGAAGCTTTCTTT. Translation: CASNRRPNTEAFF.

The CDR3 bases are TGTGCCAGCAGCTTACGGCCCATGGGACTAGCGGGAGTAGGAGAGCAGTACTTC. Translating it yields CASSLRPMGLAGVGEQYF. The rearrangement joins TRBV7-6 to TRBJ2-7; 14 nucleotides agree with TRBD2. Germline V gives CDR1 SGHVS, CDR2 FNYEAQ. The J segment lost 7 bases and the V segment lost 2 bases, leaving 13 bases of the junction unmatched. The CDR3 runs to 18 residues.

The V gene is TRBV11-2, the J gene TRBJ1-2; no clear D gene. V was trimmed by 5 bases and J by 8 bases, leaving 15 bases between them. CDR1 is SGHAT and CDR2 is FQNNGV in the germline V gene. The CDR3 totals 13 residues. CDR3 sequence (DNA): TGTGCCAGCAGCCTTAACCCTCGTTGGGGCTACACCTTC. Translation gives CASSLNPRWGYTF.

The chain recombines TRBV3-1 with TRBJ2-7, with D possibly being TRBD1 (8 bases). The V gene lost 1 base and the J gene lost 6 bases, with 13 bases spanning the gap. The germline CDR1 and CDR2 sequences are LGHDT and YNNKEL (reference sequence). The CDR3 spans 14 residues. CDR3 sequence (DNA): TGTGCCAGCAGCCAAGCACAGGGGGGGGGCGAGCAGTACTTC. Translating it yields CASSQAQGGGEQYF.

In its sample, this clonotype was seen a few times. This rearrangement joins TRBV5-1 to TRBJ1-6; D might be TRBD1 (6 bases). The germline V gene encodes CDR1 SGHRS and CDR2 YFSETQ. The V end lost 4 bases, the J end lost 11 bases, and 16 bases lay between the germline ends. The CDR3 runs 14 residues. Written as DNA, the CDR3 is TGCGCCAGCAGCCCGGGACACGCGGAGGCACCCCTCCACTTT. Protein product: CASSPGHAEAPLHF.

The genes are TRBV5-6 and TRBJ2-7; D is unclear. Germline V gene data show CDR1 as SGHDT and CDR2 as YYEEEE. Trimming took off 0 bases at V and 5 bases at J, with 9 bases between the two ends. The CDR3 extends over 13 amino acids. CDR3 region: CASSLEPSDEQYF. The CDR3 bases are TGTGCCAGCAGCTTGGAACCGTCGGACGAGCAGTACTTC.

This clonotype turned up a few times. The genes are TRBV7-9 and TRBJ2-5, with D possibly called TRBD1 or TRBD2 (5 bases each). The CDR3 totals 18 residues. Looked up from germline, CDR1 is SEHNR and CDR2 is FQNEAQ (reference sequence). V dropped 6 bases and J dropped 6 bases, with 29 bases sitting between them. The CDR3 nucleotides read TGTGCCAGCAGTAGCGATCGACAGCGCCCTAGGCTAGTGAAGACCCAGTACTTC. Its translation: CASSSDRQRPRLVKTQYF.

This clonotype was detected a few times. V gene TRBV15 combines with J gene TRBJ2-4; TRBD2 matches 10 bases. This CDR3 comprises 19 residues. The J segment lost 0 bases and the V segment lost 0 bases, leaving 8 bases of the junction unmatched. Per germline, CDR1 LNHNV and CDR2 YYDKDF (reference sequence). The DNA for the CDR3 is TGTGCCACCAGCAGAGACCCCGGGACTAGCGACACAGCCAAAAACATTCAGTACTTC. Translating gives CATSRDPGTSDTAKNIQYF.

This clonotype came up a few times. This chain links TRBV18 with TRBJ1-6; D unclear. V shed 4 bases and J shed 7 bases, with 14 bases lying between them. Germline V lookup: CDR1 KGHSH, CDR2 LQKENI. The CDR3 loop spans 15 amino acids. CDR3 DNA: TGTGCCAGCTCACGAGGACTGGCCTTGAATTCACCCCTCCACTTT. Its translation is CASSRGLALNSPLHF.

The V call is TRBV24-1, the J call TRBJ2-5, with 14 nucleotides matching TRBD2. Germline trimming cut 8 bases from V and 1 base from J; bases unmatched to any gene: 11. Germline V gives CDR1 KGHDR, CDR2 SFDVKD. This CDR3 comprises 18 residues. The CDR3 DNA sequence: TGTGCCACCACCCTGACTAGCGGGGGGGGCCGAGGCCAAGAGACCCAGTACTTC. This gives the protein CATTLTSGGGRGQETQYF.

This clonotype was counted between two and nine times. V is TRBV14 and J is TRBJ2-1; TRBD1 matches 9 bases. CDR1 SGHDN and CDR2 FVKESK come from the germline V gene. The CDR3 consists of 17 residues. V dropped 2 bases and J dropped 1; count of bases not matched to a gene: 6. CDR3 coding DNA: TGTGCCAGCAGCCAAAAACAGGGGGCAAGATCCTACAATGAGCAGTTCTTC. It codes for CASSQKQGARSYNEQFF.

The V call is TRBV11-2, the J call TRBJ2-1; TRBD1 matches at 9 bases. After removal of 1 base from V and 4 bases from J, the junction contained 5 bases not matched to a gene. CDR1 is SGHAT, CDR2 FQNNGV, per germline. The CDR3 runs 16 residues. CDR3 sequence reads: CASSLVRGQGYNEQFF. The CDR3, as DNA: TGTGCCAGCAGCTTAGTGCGGGGACAGGGATACAATGAGCAGTTCTTC.

V and J are TRBV5-1 and TRBJ1-1; 11 positions match TRBD1. Germline CDR1 reads SGHRS; CDR2 reads YFSETQ. The CDR3 is 14 residues long. The V and J ends lost 2 bases and 8 bases, in that order; junction bases with no gene match: 5. CDR3 region: CASSFLGQGDEAFF. The CDR3 coding sequence is TGCGCCAGCAGCTTCCTGGGACAGGGGGACGAAGCTTTCTTT.

The chain carries TRBV3-1 and TRBJ2-6; 8 bases are shared with TRBD2. Germline CDR1 is LGHDT and CDR2 is YNNKEL (reference sequence). Trimming cost V 0 bases and J 1 base; bases outside gene matches: 5. This CDR3 contains 18 residues. The CDR3 sequence: CASSQDIGTRSGANVLTF. The CDR3 coding sequence is TGTGCCAGCAGCCAAGATATCGGGACTAGATCTGGGGCCAACGTCCTGACTTTC.

The chain couples TRBV6-1 to TRBJ1-2; a weak D match, TRBD1 (6 bases). The germline CDR1 and CDR2 sequences are MNHNS and SASEGT. The V and J ends lost 8 bases and 5 bases respectively, with 15 bases between them. This CDR3 has 13 amino acids. This chain's CDR3 is CASGGPGEYGYTF. DNA of the CDR3: TGTGCCAGCGGGGGGCCCGGGGAATATGGCTACACCTTC.

The chain carries TRBV4-1 and TRBJ2-7; D possibly corresponds to TRBD2 (6 bases). Germline CDR1 reads MGHRA; CDR2 reads YSYEKL. Between the trimmed V and J ends, which lost 1 base and 3 bases, there was a span of 10 bases. The CDR3 runs to 14 residues. Here the CDR3 reads CASSQAQGGYEQYF. CDR3 bases: TGCGCCAGCAGCCAAGCCCAGGGAGGCTACGAGCAGTACTTC.

This clonotype was observed many times. The rearrangement joins TRBV12-3 or TRBV12-4 to TRBJ1-1, with TRBD1 matching over 9 bases. CDR3 length: 15 amino acids. Trimming cost V 1 base and J 5 bases; bases outside gene matches: 5. CDR3: CASSLDRGRRTEAFF. The CDR3 nucleotides are TGTGCCAGCAGTTTAGACAGGGGGCGAAGGACTGAAGCTTTCTTT.

DNA of the CDR3: TGTGCCAGCAGCTTAGGGGCGGGATACAGCAATGAGCAGTTCTTC. Translating gives CASSLGAGYSNEQFF. This chain uses TRBV7-3 with TRBJ2-1; D is perhaps TRBD2 (6 bases). The CDR3 has 15 residues. Germline V gene data show CDR1 as SGHTA and CDR2 as FQGTGA. Trimming removed 2 bases from V and 6 bases from J, with 14 bases in between.

This clonotype has more than one count but fewer than ten. The genes are TRBV3-1 and TRBJ2-1; 8 bases are shared with TRBD2. Looked up from germline, CDR1 is LGHDT and CDR2 is YNNKEL (reference sequence). V was clipped by 5 bases and J by 4 bases; unmatched bases: 7. The CDR3 consists of 15 residues. The CDR3 reads CASSDTSGHYNEQFF. CDR3 in DNA: TGTGCCAGCAGCGATACTAGCGGTCATTACAATGAGCAGTTCTTC.

V gene TRBV7-9 combines with J gene TRBJ2-1; D is unresolved. V was cut by 5 bases and J by 8 bases, with 13 bases left in between. Germline values: CDR1 SEHNR, CDR2 FQNEAQ (reference sequence). The CDR3 extends over 13 amino acids. The CDR3 reads CASSRHVGDEQFF. The CDR3 nucleotides are TGTGCCAGCAGCCGACACGTTGGGGATGAGCAGTTCTTC.

The V and J genes are TRBV6-5 and TRBJ2-3, with 7 bases aligning to TRBD1. The CDR3 consists of 15 residues. Germline V lookup: CDR1 MNHEY, CDR2 SVGAGI. The ends lost 2 bases at V and 6 bases at J; junction bases unmatched: 8. CDR3 sequence reads: CASSYQDRAGDTQYF. The CDR3 DNA reads TGTGCCAGCAGTTACCAAGACAGGGCTGGGGATACGCAGTATTTT.

This clonotype was seen a few times. The chain employs TRBV7-9 and TRBJ2-7, with D tentatively TRBD1 or TRBD2 (7 bases each). The germline V gene encodes CDR1 SEHNR and CDR2 FQNEAQ (reference sequence). The ends were cut back, 3 bases at V and 1 base at J, with 13 bases in the middle. The CDR3 is made up of 15 amino acids. This chain's CDR3 is CASSFGGDSSYEQYF. CDR3 DNA: TGTGCCAGCAGCTTTGGGGGGGACAGTTCCTACGAGCAGTACTTC.

CDR3 protein: CASSSSLEEKLFF. In DNA, the CDR3 is TGTGCCAGCAGTTCGTCGCTAGAGGAAAAACTGTTTTTT. The chain employs TRBV6-5 and TRBJ1-4; D gene uncertain. The CDR3 consists of 13 residues. Germline values: CDR1 MNHEY, CDR2 SVGAGI. V gave up 4 bases and J gave up 8 bases, with 11 bases separating them.

This clonotype has ten or more counts. The chain employs TRBV2 and TRBJ2-5, with D perhaps matching TRBD2 (7 bases). Germline V gene lookup returns CDR1 SNHLY and CDR2 FYNNEI. Trimming left V 4 bases short and J 4 bases short, with 10 bases between. The CDR3 length is 13 residues. Here the CDR3 DNA reads TGTGCCAGCAGTGGGGGGGGGGCAGAGACCCAGTACTTC. Residues: CASSGGGAETQYF. The complete variable domain, with remaining parts taken from reference TRBV2 and TRBJ2-5, reads EPEVTQTPSHQVTQMGQEVILRCVPISNHLYFYWYRQILGQKVEFLVSFYNNEISEKSEIFDDQFSVERPDGSNFTLKIRSTKLEDSAMYFCASSGGGAETQYFGPGTRLLVL.

This rearrangement joins TRBV27 to TRBJ2-2, with TRBD2 identical over 9 bases. Trimming at V came to 3 bases and at J to 6 bases, leaving 5 bases not matched to a gene. The CDR3 is made up of 15 amino acids. CDR1 MNHEY and CDR2 SMNVEV come from the germline V gene (reference sequence). The CDR3 nucleotides read TGTGCCAGCAGTTTTAGCGGGGGAAGGGCCGGGGAGCTGTTTTTT. Amino acids: CASSFSGGRAGELFF.

The chain has TRBV5-1 and TRBJ2-7, with 10 bases aligning to TRBD2. This CDR3 has 15 residues. Germline lookup yields CDR1 SGHRS and CDR2 YFSETQ. V lost 5 bases, J lost 4 bases, and 9 bases stayed unmatched. The CDR3 is CASRSLPSGSYEQYF. The CDR3 nucleotides read TGCGCCAGCAGATCACTTCCTAGCGGGAGTTACGAGCAGTACTTC. Drawing the rest from reference TRBV5-1 and TRBJ2-7, the complete variable domain is KAGVTQTPRYLIKTRGQQVTLSCSPISGHRSVSWYQQTPGQGLQFLFEYFSETQRNKGNFPGRFSGRQFSNSRSEMNVSTLELGDSALYLCASRSLPSGSYEQYFGPGTRLTVT.

This chain uses TRBV30 with TRBJ2-5; 10 bases fit TRBD2. CDR1 is GTSNPN, CDR2 SVGIG, per germline (reference sequence). The length of the CDR3 is 14 residues. V lost 5 bases, J lost 1 base, and 4 bases stayed unmatched. In nucleotides, the CDR3 is TGTGCCTGGCGGACTAGCGGAGGCCAAGAGACCCAGTACTTC. It specifies CAWRTSGGQETQYF.